The next 10 T cell receptor beta chains were all read from a single sample in a study of response to subunit inactivated influenza vaccine. TCRdb re-called the RT-PCR reads with MiXCR, one entry per CDR3 protein. Among over 300,000 distinct CDR3 sequences listed, just over 20% were seen once. Specimen: PBMCs from blood, collected less than 22 months after vaccination. These receptors were taken from a man between 50 and 75 years old who received an inactivated influenza vaccine.

Only a few counts were recorded for this clonotype. The rearrangement joins TRBV7-2 to TRBJ1-4; D gene unclear. This CDR3 spans 15 amino acids. The germline V gene encodes CDR1 SGHTA and CDR2 FQGNSA. The V and J ends lost 2 bases and 8 bases respectively, with 15 bases between them. The CDR3 region has the DNA TGTGCCAGCAGCTTAACGGACCGGGCATTGGAAAAACTGTTTTTT. Protein sequence: CASSLTDRALEKLFF.

The chain has TRBV2 and TRBJ2-6, with TRBD1 matching over 9 bases. The ends lost 7 bases at V and 0 bases at J; junction bases unmatched: 4. Per the germline V gene, CDR1 is SNHLY and CDR2 is FYNNEI. The CDR3 has 16 residues. The CDR3 loop is CASTLDRGSGANVLTF. The CDR3, as DNA: TGTGCCAGCACCTTGGACAGGGGCTCTGGGGCCAACGTCCTGACTTTC.

This clonotype was found many times. The genes are TRBV20-1 and TRBJ1-1; D is undetermined. V lost 6 bases and J 1 base, leaving 15 bases between the germline ends. From germline, CDR1 is DFQATT and CDR2 SNEGSKA (reference sequence). CDR3 length equals 14 residues. The CDR3 spells CSAQKQGPNTEAFF. In DNA form, the CDR3 reads TGCAGTGCCCAAAAACAAGGACCGAACACTGAAGCTTTCTTT.

This clonotype showed up just a few times. The V and J genes are TRBV20-1 and TRBJ2-3, with 10 bases that match TRBD2. Looked up from germline, CDR1 is DFQATT and CDR2 is SNEGSKA (reference sequence). CDR3 size: 14 residues. The V gene end was trimmed by 3 bases and the J gene end by 4 bases; junction bases not matched to a gene: 4. This chain's CDR3 is CSASSGGKADTQYF. The DNA of the CDR3 is TGCAGTGCTAGTAGCGGGGGGAAGGCAGATACGCAGTATTTT.

The chain uses TRBV6-4 and TRBJ1-1; 9 nucleotides match TRBD1. Germline CDR1 MRHNA, CDR2 SNTAGT. With V trimmed by 6 bases and J by 9 bases, 5 bases remained unmatched. The CDR3 has 12 residues. The CDR3 DNA is TGTGCCAGCAGCGCGGGACAGGGAAAAGCTTTCTTT. As protein: CASSAGQGKAFF.

In this sample, this clonotype turned up many times. The chain carries TRBV11-2 and TRBJ2-6, with D possibly matching TRBD1 (6 bases). V lost 5 bases, J lost 1 base, and 18 bases lay in between. Germline V CDR1 and CDR2: SGHAT, FQNNGV. The CDR3 has 18 amino acids. The CDR3 here is CASSRQTGPGSGANVLTF. In DNA, the CDR3 is TGTGCCAGCAGCAGGCAGACAGGCCCGGGATCTGGGGCCAACGTCCTGACTTTC.

The chain is built from TRBV6-1 and TRBJ1-5, with D maybe TRBD1 (5 bases). Germline V lookup: CDR1 MNHNS, CDR2 SASEGT. CDR3 length: 16 amino acids. V was clipped by 3 bases and J by 5 bases, with 17 bases between them. In DNA form, the CDR3 reads TGTGCCAGCAGTGACCAGGGTAATCGGAACCATCAGCCCCAGCATTTT. The encoded protein is CASSDQGNRNHQPQHF.

A remark on this clonotype: A junction boundary mismatches the germline segment, possibly from a read error. This CDR3 reads CSTSFRGVNTEAFF. Written as DNA, the CDR3 is TGCAGTACTAGTTTCCGGGGAGTGAACACTGAAGCTTTCTTT. The genes are TRBV20-1 and TRBJ1-1; D remains ambiguous. The CDR3 extends over 14 amino acids. The germline V gene encodes CDR1 DFQATT and CDR2 SNEGSKA (reference sequence).

This clonotype occurred many times. Here the CDR3 reads CASSRRQWVGRAEAFF. CDR3 DNA sequence: TGTGCCAGCAGCCGCCGACAATGGGTAGGGCGGGCTGAAGCTTTCTTT. The genes are TRBV5-6 and TRBJ1-1; no clear D. Trimming pared 4 bases from V and 6 bases from J, leaving 22 bases between. This CDR3 is 16 amino acids long. Germline lookup yields CDR1 SGHDT and CDR2 YYEEEE.

Ten or more counts support this clonotype. The chain has TRBV20-1 and TRBJ1-2; unclear D gene. V was shortened by 1 base and J by 2 bases, with 5 bases between the two germline ends. The CDR3 is made up of 12 amino acids. Per germline, CDR1 DFQATT and CDR2 SNEGSKA (reference sequence). The CDR3 nucleotides read TGCAGTGCTAGAGGAATGAACTATGGCTACACCTTC. Amino acid sequence: CSARGMNYGYTF.